Presented here are 21 T cell receptor beta chains from one specimen sequenced in a study of beta chain features in type 1 diabetes. All of the isolated RNA was reverse transcribed, so expressed TCRB transcripts were sequenced. Only in-frame clones appear in the TCRdb table, and some are missing; sequencing was by immunoSEQ multiplex PCR. The sample gives about 340,000 clones, around 8% of which show up once; 0.44% is in the top ten. The sample was central memory CD4+ T cells from blood. These receptors were taken from a woman between 18 and 29 years old in good health.

The J gene is TRBJ2-3, the V gene TRBV7-9, with TRBD1 identical over 7 bases. The junction had 8 bases not matched to a gene; V was cut back by 4 bases and J by 4 bases. The CDR3 is 15 amino acids. Germline CDR1 SEHNR, CDR2 FQNEAQ (reference sequence). CDR3 sequence (DNA): TGTGCCAGCAGCTCCCAGGGACAGCCCGCAGATACGCAGTATTTT. Amino acids: CASSSQGQPADTQYF.

The chain combines TRBV19 with TRBJ2-3; weak D call: TRBD2 (6 bases). Germline-derived CDR1 and CDR2 are LNHDA and SQIVND (reference sequence). This CDR3 has 15 amino acids. The V and J ends lost 2 bases and 1 base respectively, with 10 bases between them. The CDR3 bases are TGTGCCAGTAGTATATTCGCTAGCGGCACAGATACGCAGTATTTT. This gives the protein CASSIFASGTDTQYF.

This sequence joins TRBV2 and TRBJ2-5; D could derive from TRBD1 or TRBD2 (5 bases each). The CDR3 is 14 residues long. V was clipped by 5 bases and J by 4 bases, with 14 bases between them. Germline lookup yields CDR1 SNHLY and CDR2 FYNNEI. The CDR3 reads CASSWGWGAETQYF. The CDR3 DNA follows: TGTGCCAGCAGTTGGGGGTGGGGAGCAGAGACCCAGTACTTC.

The chain carries TRBV2 and TRBJ2-6; D is possibly TRBD2 (5 bases). CDR1 and CDR2 from the germline V gene are SNHLY and FYNNEI. The V and J ends lost 4 bases and 2 bases respectively, with 9 bases between them. CDR3 size: 15 residues. The DNA for the CDR3 is TGTGCCAGCAGTGCCCTAGCAACTGGGGCCAACGTCCTGACTTTC. Translated, it gives CASSALATGANVLTF. The full variable domain, completed using reference TRBV2 and TRBJ2-6, is EPEVTQTPSHQVTQMGQEVILRCVPISNHLYFYWYRQILGQKVEFLVSFYNNEISEKSEIFDDQFSVERPDGSNFTLKIRSTKLEDSAMYFCASSALATGANVLTFGAGSRLTVL.

This chain joins TRBV9 and TRBJ2-1, with D unclear. The V gene's germline CDR1 is SGDLS and CDR2 YYNGEE. V lost 0 bases and J lost 7, with 17 bases in between. CDR3 length: 16 residues. As DNA, the CDR3 is TGTGCCAGCAGCGTAGTTGTGGTAGTTCTTCGGAATGAGCAGTTCTTC. Translation gives CASSVVVVVLRNEQFF.

This chain connects TRBV14 to TRBJ2-3; tentatively, D is TRBD2 (5 bases). The V gene's germline CDR1 is SGHDN and CDR2 FVKESK. Trimming took 4 bases from V and 9 from J, leaving 11 bases between them. This CDR3 has 12 residues. In DNA, the CDR3 is TGTGCCAGCAGCCTTTATCCGGGGACGCAGTATTTT. This translates into CASSLYPGTQYF. Full variable domain (outside the CDR3, taken from reference TRBV14 and TRBJ2-3): EAGVTQFPSHSVIEKGQTVTLRCDPISGHDNLYWYRRVMGKEIKFLLHFVKESKQDESGMPNNRFLAERTGGTYSTLKVQPAELEDSGVYFCASSLYPGTQYFGPGTRLTVL.

DNA of the CDR3: TGTGCCACCTCATCGAGAGCCGATGATACGCAGTATTTT. Its translation: CATSSRADDTQYF. The chain employs TRBV5-4 and TRBJ2-3; the D is unclear. V was shortened by 9 bases and J by 6 bases, with 17 bases between the two germline ends. The CDR3 loop spans 13 amino acids. Germline V gene sequence: CDR1 SGHNT, CDR2 YYREEE (reference sequence).

This clone was observed a few times. The V call is TRBV4-2, the J call TRBJ2-3; 9 bases line up with TRBD2. Germline loops: CDR1 LGHNA, CDR2 YNFKEQ. CDR3 size: 17 residues. V shed 0 bases, J shed 4 bases, and the junction held 8 bases outside the gene matches. The chain's CDR3 is CASSQDYRGRAPDTQYF. The CDR3 nucleotides read TGTGCCAGCAGCCAAGATTACCGCGGGAGGGCCCCAGATACGCAGTATTTT.

This clone was counted only a few times. The chain joins TRBV14 to TRBJ1-3; D is undetermined. In germline, CDR1 is SGHDN, CDR2 FVKESK. The CDR3 runs to 14 residues. V was pared by 1 base and J by 4 bases, with 8 bases between. The CDR3 sequence is CASSQVAWGNTIYF. The CDR3 coding sequence is TGTGCCAGCAGCCAAGTGGCGTGGGGAAACACCATATATTTT. Combining the CDR3 with reference TRBV14 and TRBJ1-3 gives the whole variable domain EAGVTQFPSHSVIEKGQTVTLRCDPISGHDNLYWYRRVMGKEIKFLLHFVKESKQDESGMPNNRFLAERTGGTYSTLKVQPAELEDSGVYFCASSQVAWGNTIYFGEGSWLTVV.

This clone was observed a few times. This sample also contains other DNA sequences that code for the same CDR3. The chain has TRBV18 and TRBJ2-1, with TRBD2 identical over 7 bases. V gave up 1 base and J gave up 4 bases; unmatched junction bases: 4. CDR3 length equals 15 residues. The germline CDR1 and CDR2 sequences are KGHSH and LQKENI. Here the CDR3 reads CASSPLAGDYNEQFF. DNA of the CDR3: TGTGCCAGCTCACCACTGGCGGGGGATTACAATGAGCAGTTCTTC.

This clone was detected a few times. The chain employs TRBV4-1 and TRBJ1-1; 7 bases agree with TRBD1. Trimming took 0 bases from V and 1 from J; bases not matched to a gene: 5. Germline CDR1 is MGHRA and CDR2 is YSYEKL. This CDR3 is 16 amino acids long. The CDR3 DNA is TGCGCCAGCAGCCAAGATTCTCGACAGGGGAACACTGAAGCTTTCTTT. Encoded protein: CASSQDSRQGNTEAFF.

The table lists this clone with a few counts. V is TRBV4-2 and J is TRBJ2-2; D call uncertain. The V gene's germline CDR1 is LGHNA and CDR2 YNFKEQ. The V end lost 1 base, the J end lost 6 bases, and 6 bases lay between the germline ends. The CDR3 length is 13 residues. The CDR3: CASSQGVSGELFF. Here the CDR3 DNA reads TGTGCCAGCAGCCAAGGTGTATCCGGGGAGCTGTTTTTT.

The V and J genes are TRBV18 and TRBJ2-5, with D unresolved. Germline CDR1 is KGHSH and CDR2 is LQKENI. V was trimmed by 4 bases and J by 5 bases, leaving 8 bases between them. The CDR3 has 12 residues. The CDR3 here is CASSRLVETQYF. DNA for the CDR3: TGTGCCAGCTCACGATTAGTGGAGACCCAGTACTTC. Filled out from reference TRBV18 and TRBJ2-5, the complete variable domain reads NAGVMQNPRHLVRRRGQEARLRCSPMKGHSHVYWYRQLPEEGLKFMVYLQKENIIDESGMPKERFSAEFPKEGPSILRIQQVVRGDSAAYFCASSRLVETQYFGPGTRLLVL.

V is TRBV28 and J is TRBJ2-7; D call uncertain. V lost 6 bases and J 6 bases, leaving 18 bases between the germline ends. The CDR3 is 14 amino acids. Germline V gene lookup returns CDR1 MDHEN and CDR2 SYDVKM. In DNA form, the CDR3 reads TGTGCCAGCAGGGAGTACAGCCGCCTTGGCGAGCAGTACTTC. Its translation is CASREYSRLGEQYF.

To note about this clone: A read error is the likely source, as a far larger clone sits one nucleotide away. The same CDR3 can be traced to other DNA sequences in this sample. V and J are TRBV7-2 and TRBJ2-6; D unclear. CDR1 SGHTA and CDR2 FQGNSA come from the germline V gene. The CDR3 is 14 residues long. Trimming shortened V by 5 bases and J by 0 bases, and 5 bases separated the two germline ends. The DNA for the CDR3 is TGTGCCAGCAGCCCCACCTCTGGGGCCAACGTCCTGACTTTC. Translating gives CASSPTSGANVLTF.

This clone has only one observation. The V call is TRBV18, the J call TRBJ1-1, with no clear D. This CDR3 is built from 13 residues. Trimming removed 3 bases at V and 7 bases at J, with 12 bases between. Germline assignment: CDR1 KGHSH and CDR2 LQKENI. Here the CDR3 DNA reads TGTGCCAGCTCACCCGAGAGGAAGGTTGAAGCTTTCTTT. It encodes CASSPERKVEAFF.

This chain connects TRBV6-1 to TRBJ2-5; possible D gene TRBD2, 6 bases. V was pared by 7 bases and J by 5 bases, with 14 bases between. The CDR3 is 13 amino acids. CDR1 and CDR2 (germline): MNHNS, SASEGT. The CDR3 sequence: CASNNYGGETQYF. CDR3 in DNA: TGTGCCAGCAACAACTACGGAGGGGAGACCCAGTACTTC.

This sequence joins TRBV27 and TRBJ2-7, with a weak D call TRBD2 (6 bases). This CDR3 has 13 residues. Germline CDR1 reads MNHEY; CDR2 reads SMNVEV (reference sequence). V shed 3 bases and J shed 3 bases, with 9 bases lying between them. The CDR3 nucleotides are TGTGCCAGCAGTTTCATCGGGAGCTACGAGCAGTACTTC. Amino acids: CASSFIGSYEQYF.

This clone has only a few counts. J is TRBJ2-7 and V is TRBV18; D might be TRBD1 (6 bases). The length of the CDR3 is 14 residues. Deletions cut 1 base from V and 6 bases from J, with 13 bases between. CDR1 is KGHSH and CDR2 is LQKENI in the germline V gene. As DNA, the CDR3 is TGTGCCAGCTCACCACGAGAACAGACAGGCGAGCAGTACTTC. It encodes CASSPREQTGEQYF.

This clone turned up a few times. V gene TRBV7-2 combines with J gene TRBJ2-1; TRBD2 aligns across 10 bases. Germline V gene data show CDR1 as SGHTA and CDR2 as FQGNSA. After removal of 0 bases from V and 8 bases from J, the junction contained 7 bases not matched to a gene. The CDR3 sequence is 16 residues long. CDR3 coding DNA: TGTGCCAGCAGCTTAGCGCTCGGACTAGCGGTCTATGAGCAGTTCTTC. Its translation: CASSLALGLAVYEQFF.

This clone was recorded a few times. The chain has TRBV18 and TRBJ2-3; 8 bases agree with TRBD1. The germline CDR1 and CDR2 sequences are KGHSH and LQKENI. This CDR3 has 15 amino acids. With V trimmed by 6 bases and J by 1 base, 6 bases remained unmatched. CDR3 loop: CASSNRGAGTDTQYF. DNA for the CDR3: TGTGCCAGCTCCAACAGGGGGGCGGGCACAGATACGCAGTATTTT. Drawing the rest from reference TRBV18 and TRBJ2-3, the complete variable domain is NAGVMQNPRHLVRRRGQEARLRCSPMKGHSHVYWYRQLPEEGLKFMVYLQKENIIDESGMPKERFSAEFPKEGPSILRIQQVVRGDSAAYFCASSNRGAGTDTQYFGPGTRLTVL.